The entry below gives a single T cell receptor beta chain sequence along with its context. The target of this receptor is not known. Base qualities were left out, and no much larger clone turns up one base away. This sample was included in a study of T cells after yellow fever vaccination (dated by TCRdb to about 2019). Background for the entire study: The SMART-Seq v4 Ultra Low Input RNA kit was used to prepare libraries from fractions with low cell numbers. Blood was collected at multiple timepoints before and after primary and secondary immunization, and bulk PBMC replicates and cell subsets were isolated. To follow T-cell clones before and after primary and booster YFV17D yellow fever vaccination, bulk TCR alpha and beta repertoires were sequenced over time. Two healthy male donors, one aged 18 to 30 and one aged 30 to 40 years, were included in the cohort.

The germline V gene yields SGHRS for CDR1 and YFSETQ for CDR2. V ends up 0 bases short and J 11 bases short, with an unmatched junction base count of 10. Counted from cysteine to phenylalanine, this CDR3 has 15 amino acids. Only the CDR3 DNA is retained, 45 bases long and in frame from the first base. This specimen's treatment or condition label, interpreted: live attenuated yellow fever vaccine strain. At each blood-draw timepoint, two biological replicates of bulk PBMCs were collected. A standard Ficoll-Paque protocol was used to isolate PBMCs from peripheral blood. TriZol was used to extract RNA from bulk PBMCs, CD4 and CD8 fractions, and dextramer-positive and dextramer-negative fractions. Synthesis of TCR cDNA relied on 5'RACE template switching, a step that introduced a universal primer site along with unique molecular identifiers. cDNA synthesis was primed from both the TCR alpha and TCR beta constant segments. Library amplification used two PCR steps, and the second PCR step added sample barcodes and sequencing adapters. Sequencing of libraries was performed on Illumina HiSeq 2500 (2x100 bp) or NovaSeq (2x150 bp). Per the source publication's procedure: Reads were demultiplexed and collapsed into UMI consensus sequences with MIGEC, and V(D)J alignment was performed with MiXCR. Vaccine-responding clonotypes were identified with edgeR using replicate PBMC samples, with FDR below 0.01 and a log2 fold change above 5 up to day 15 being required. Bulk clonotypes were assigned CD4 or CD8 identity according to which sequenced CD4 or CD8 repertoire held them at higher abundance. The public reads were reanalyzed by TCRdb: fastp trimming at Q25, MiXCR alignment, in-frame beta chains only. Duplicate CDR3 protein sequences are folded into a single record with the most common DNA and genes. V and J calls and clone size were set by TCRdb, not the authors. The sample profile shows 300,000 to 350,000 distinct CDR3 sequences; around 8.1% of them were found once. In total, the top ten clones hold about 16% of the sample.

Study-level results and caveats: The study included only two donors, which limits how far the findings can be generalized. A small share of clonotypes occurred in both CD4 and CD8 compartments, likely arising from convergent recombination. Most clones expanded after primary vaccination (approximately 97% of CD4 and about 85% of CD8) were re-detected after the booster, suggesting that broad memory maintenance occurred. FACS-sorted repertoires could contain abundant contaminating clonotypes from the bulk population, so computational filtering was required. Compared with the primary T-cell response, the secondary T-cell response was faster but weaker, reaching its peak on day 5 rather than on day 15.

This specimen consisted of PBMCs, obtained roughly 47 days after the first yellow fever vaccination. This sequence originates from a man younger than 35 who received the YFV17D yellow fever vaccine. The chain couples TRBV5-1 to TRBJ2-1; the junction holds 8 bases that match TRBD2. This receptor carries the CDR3 CASSLASAGGQKQFF. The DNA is TGCGCCAGCAGCTTGGCCAGCGCGGGGGGACAAAAGCAGTTCTTC.